This T cell receptor (beta chain) was sequenced for a study of early T cells in non-severe SARS-CoV-2 infection. Individual cDNA molecules were tagged with unique molecular identifiers, the study reported. TCRdb redid the calling of the 5' RACE reads with MiXCR, one entry per CDR3 protein. Altogether approximately 97,000 distinct CDR3 sequences are present, approximately 10% being singletons, with the ten largest covering roughly 4.5%. As for this clonotype: Its target is not known.

Germline V gives CDR1 SGHTA, CDR2 FQGNSA. The V end was cut by 0 bases, the J end by 0 bases, with 18 bases between. This CDR3 region has 19 residues. Study observations and caveats: Using VDJdb, the matching emphasized anti-spike CD8 responses while missing private and CD4 specificities.

The TCR originated in an adult who was a healthcare worker with PCR-confirmed SARS-CoV-2 infection or an uninfected control (not recorded which). The rearrangement joins TRBV7-2 to TRBJ2-4; D is possibly TRBD2 (6 bases). The material sequenced was whole blood, taken at baseline. This CDR3 is CASSLAPFGTSLAKNIQYF. DNA for the CDR3: TGTGCCAGCAGCTTAGCCCCCTTCGGGACTTCCCTAGCCAAAAACATTCAGTACTTC.